This T cell receptor (beta chain) was identified in a study of vaccination and CD4 T cells after COVID-19. Study information: With a range of 35 to 161, the median interval from diagnosis to drawing post-COVID samples was around 93 days.

Germline trimming cut 3 bases from V and 8 bases from J; bases unmatched to any gene: 2. The germline V gene has CDR1 SGHTA and CDR2 FQGNSA. The CDR3 has 14 residues. Documented time point: late sampling 161 to 241 days after vaccination in three convalescent patients. Described treatment: roughly 11-day PBMC culture with coronavirus spike peptide pools or control peptides (ViraFEST assay). TCRs were sequenced by ViraFEST after antigen-specific T cells had been expanded with peptide pools. Days 3 and 7 were when half the medium was replaced with fresh IL-2 medium. Study-wide results and caveats: It was found that, in convalescent patients, 304 of 307 vaccine-specific clones were spike mono-reactive.

About this clonotype: The antigen remains undetermined.

Sequencing of cultured CD4+ T cell DNA used the Oncomine TCR Beta short-read assay. TCRdb processed the PCR reads anew with MiXCR; each CDR3 protein has one entry. The data contain tens of thousands of distinct CDR3 sequences, 30% to 45% of them singletons. The chain recombines TRBV7-2 with TRBJ2-1; 12 bases are shared with TRBD2. The specimen was CD4+ T cells from blood, cultured in vitro, collected about 7 months after SARS-CoV-2 vaccination. The receptor was isolated from a human donor who had recovered from COVID-19. CDR3 nucleotides: TGTGCCAGCAGCTTCCGACTAGCGGGAGATGAGCAGTTCTTC. Protein: CASSFRLAGDEQFF.